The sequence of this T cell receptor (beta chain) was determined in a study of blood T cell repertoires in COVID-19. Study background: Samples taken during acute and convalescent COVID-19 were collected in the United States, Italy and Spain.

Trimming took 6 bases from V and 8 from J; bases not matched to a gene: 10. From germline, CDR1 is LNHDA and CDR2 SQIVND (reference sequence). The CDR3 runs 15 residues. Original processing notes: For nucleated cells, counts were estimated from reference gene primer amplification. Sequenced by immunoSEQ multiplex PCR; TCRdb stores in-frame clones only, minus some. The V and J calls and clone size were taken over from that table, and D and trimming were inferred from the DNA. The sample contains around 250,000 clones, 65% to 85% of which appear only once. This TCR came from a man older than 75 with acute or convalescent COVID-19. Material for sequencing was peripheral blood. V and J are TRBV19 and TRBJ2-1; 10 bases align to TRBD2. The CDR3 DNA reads TGTGCCAGTAGCCTCCTAGCGGGAGAGTTCGATGAGCAGTTCTTC. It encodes CASSLLAGEFDEQFF.